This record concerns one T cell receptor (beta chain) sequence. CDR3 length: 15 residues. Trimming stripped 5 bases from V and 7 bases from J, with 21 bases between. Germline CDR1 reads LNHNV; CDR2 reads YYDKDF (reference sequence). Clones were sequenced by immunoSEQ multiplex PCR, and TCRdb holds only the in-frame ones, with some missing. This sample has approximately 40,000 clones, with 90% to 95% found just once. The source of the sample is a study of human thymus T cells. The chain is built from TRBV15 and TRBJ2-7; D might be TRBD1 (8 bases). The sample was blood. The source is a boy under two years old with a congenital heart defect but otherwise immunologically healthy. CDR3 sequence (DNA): TGTGCCACCAGCGGGGGGGGACAGGCCCTGCGAGAGCAGTACTTC. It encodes CATSGGGQALREQYF.